The clone carrying this T cell receptor (beta chain) was observed a handful of times. What it binds is unknown. This sample is part of a study of beta chain features in type 1 diabetes. About the research overall: Healthy donors and patients showed comparable age, gender and cell yields.

Per the germline V gene, CDR1 is SGHTA and CDR2 is FQGNSA. The germline V and J ends were trimmed by 2 bases and 2 bases, with 12 bases remaining between them. The CDR3 runs 15 residues. Study observations and caveats: Within each of all four CD4+ subsets, Type 1 diabetes patients had TCRB CDR3s that were moderately but significantly shorter. Cells carrying high TCR expression could end up over-represented when cDNA is sequenced.

Expressed TCRB transcripts were sequenced because the entire RNA isolate underwent reverse transcription. TCRdb's copy holds only in-frame clones and misses some; the assay was immunoSEQ multiplex PCR. The table has 500,000 to 800,000 clones, 9.5% to 15% seen once. This TCR was sampled from a man in his thirties or forties with type 1 diabetes. Sequencing used naive CD4+ T cells from blood. This rearrangement joins TRBV7-2 to TRBJ1-2; no clear D gene. Here the CDR3 DNA reads TGTGCCAGCAGCTTATTCCGACGGGAAAACTATGGCTACACCTTC. It codes for CASSLFRRENYGYTF.